This TCR beta chain was documented in a study of control samples from healthy donors and cancer patients. The protocol was immunoSEQ multiplex PCR, while the TCRdb copy is restricted to in-frame clones and leaves out a portion. The profile covers under 450,000 clones, with around nine tenths appearing a single time and 5% to 7% taken by the ten largest. Trimming at V came to 3 bases and at J to 7 bases, leaving 6 bases not matched to a gene. Germline values: CDR1 SNHLY, CDR2 FYNNEI. This CDR3 region has 13 residues. The TCR sequence derives from a man aged 35 to 55 with head and neck cancer. The sample consisted of PBMCs. V gene TRBV2 combines with J gene TRBJ2-7, with 7 bases lining up with TRBD1. The CDR3 loop reads CASSDEGAREQYF. The DNA for the CDR3 is TGTGCCAGCAGTGATGAGGGGGCGAGAGAGCAGTACTTC. Complete variable domain (other parts from reference TRBV2 and TRBJ2-7): EPEVTQTPSHQVTQMGQEVILRCVPISNHLYFYWYRQILGQKVEFLVSFYNNEISEKSEIFDDQFSVERPDGSNFTLKIRSTKLEDSAMYFCASSDEGAREQYFGPGTRLTVT.